Following are 27 T cell receptor beta chains from one sample sequenced in a study of spatial heterogeneity in lung cancer. TCRdb re-called the 5' RACE reads with MiXCR, one entry per CDR3 protein. Counted here are 20,000 to 25,000 distinct CDR3 sequences, 4.5% to 7% occurring once; the ten biggest clones make up less than 35%. As for time point: sample taken at primary tumor resection. The sample consisted of PBMCs, taken at surgery. The receptors here all came from a male donor with early-stage non-small cell lung cancer.

The chain uses TRBV29-1 and TRBJ1-1, with D perhaps TRBD1 (5 bases). V was clipped by 6 bases and J by 11 bases, with 28 bases between them. Germline assignment: CDR1 SQVTM and CDR2 ANQGSEA. CDR3 size: 15 residues. The CDR3 is CSVQVREGLRLDAFF. CDR3 DNA sequence: TGCAGCGTCCAAGTCCGGGAGGGGTTACGACTAGACGCTTTCTTT.

This clonotype occurred many times. This chain joins TRBV10-3 and TRBJ2-7, with TRBD1 identical over 7 bases. V shed 6 bases, J shed 6 bases, and the junction held 5 bases outside the gene matches. CDR1 is ENHRY and CDR2 is SYGVKD in the germline V gene. This CDR3 has 12 amino acids. The CDR3, as DNA: TGTGCCATCAGAACGACAGGGTTCGAGCAGTACTTC. Translating gives CAIRTTGFEQYF.

This clonotype was counted ten times or more. The chain carries TRBV14 and TRBJ2-3; no reliable D call. The length of the CDR3 is 14 residues. The V end lost 0 bases, the J end lost 9 bases, and 13 bases lay between the germline ends. Germline CDR1 SGHDN, CDR2 FVKESK. CDR3 nucleotides: TGTGCCAGCAGCCAAGAGTCCCGAAAAGGGACGCAGTATTTT. The encoded protein is CASSQESRKGTQYF. Complete variable domain (other parts from reference TRBV14 and TRBJ2-3): EAGVTQFPSHSVIEKGQTVTLRCDPISGHDNLYWYRRVMGKEIKFLLHFVKESKQDESGMPNNRFLAERTGGTYSTLKVQPAELEDSGVYFCASSQESRKGTQYFGPGTRLTVL.

This clonotype appeared many times. The chain joins TRBV20-1 to TRBJ1-1, with 8 bases that match TRBD1. From germline, CDR1 is DFQATT and CDR2 SNEGSKA (reference sequence). There are 12 residues in the CDR3. V shed 7 bases and J 5 bases; nucleotides not matched to a gene: 6. CDR3 sequence: CSVGQGGTEAFF. As DNA, the CDR3 is TGCAGTGTTGGACAGGGTGGGACTGAAGCTTTCTTT.

This clonotype was detected many times. The chain links TRBV15 to TRBJ1-6, with D possibly TRBD1 on 6 matching bases. CDR1 and CDR2 (germline): LNHNV, YYDKDF (reference sequence). V lost 0 bases to trimming and J lost 10 bases, with 13 bases between them. The CDR3 loop spans 15 amino acids. The CDR3 nucleotides read TGTGCCACCAGCAGAGATCCCAGGGGCTCGTCACCCCTCCACTTT. Encoded protein: CATSRDPRGSSPLHF. The full variable domain, its missing parts supplied by reference TRBV15 and TRBJ1-6, is DAMVIQNPRYQVTQFGKPVTLSCSQTLNHNVMYWYQQKSSQAPKLLFHYYDKDFNNEADTPDNFQSRRPNTSFCFLDIRSPGLGDTAMYLCATSRDPRGSSPLHFGNGTRLTVT.

This clonotype was seen a few times. The chain couples TRBV23-1 to TRBJ2-7, with 8 nucleotides matching TRBD2. TRBV23-1 is filed as an ORF, its function uncertain. The V and J ends lost 8 bases and 1 base, in that order; junction bases with no gene match: 10. The CDR3 has 15 residues. The CDR3 is CASEERGGWSYEQYF. The CDR3 DNA reads TGCGCCAGCGAAGAACGGGGGGGGTGGTCCTACGAGCAGTACTTC.

Ten or more counts support this clonotype. The V and J genes are TRBV2 and TRBJ2-3; D might be TRBD2 (6 bases). V lost 4 bases, J lost 3 bases, and 14 bases lay in between. Germline V gene lookup returns CDR1 SNHLY and CDR2 FYNNEI. The CDR3 sequence is 15 residues long. The CDR3 loop is CASSARAGGTDTQYF. The CDR3 nucleotides read TGTGCCAGCAGTGCGCGGGCAGGAGGGACAGATACGCAGTATTTT.

The table lists this clonotype with a few counts. Germline is not matched at one junction end, which may reflect a read error. J is TRBJ1-2 and V is TRBV3-1; D not resolved. Germline assignment: CDR1 LGHDT and CDR2 YNNKEL (reference sequence). This CDR3 spans 14 amino acids. CDR3 region: CANSQLNSNYGYTF. The CDR3 DNA reads TGTGCCAACAGCCAACTTAACAGCAACTATGGCTACACCTTC. The full variable domain, with the rest looked up from reference TRBV3-1 and TRBJ1-2, is DTAVSQTPKYLVTQMGNDKSIKCEQNLGHDTMYWYKQDSKKFLKIMFSYNNKELIINETVPNRFSPKSPDKAHLNLHINSLELGDSAVYFCANSQLNSNYGYTFGSGTRLTVV.

This clonotype was seen at least ten times. The chain employs TRBV7-6 and TRBJ2-5, with D possibly being TRBD2 (6 bases). Germline V CDR1 and CDR2: SGHVS, FNYEAQ. V was cut by 7 bases and J by 1 base, with 16 bases left in between. There are 15 residues in the CDR3. The CDR3 region has the DNA TGTGCCAGCACCTCAATGCGGGGCCTCCAAGAGACCCAGTACTTC. This gives the protein CASTSMRGLQETQYF.

This clonotype came up many times. The chain uses TRBV7-2 and TRBJ2-5; no clear D. The V and J ends lost 1 base and 2 bases respectively, with 5 bases between them. CDR1 is SGHTA and CDR2 is FQGNSA in the germline V gene. This CDR3 has 13 residues. The CDR3 DNA reads as TGTGCCAGCAGCTTAGTACAGCAAGAGACCCAGTACTTC. This gives the protein CASSLVQQETQYF.

This clonotype was observed at least ten times. CDR3 DNA sequence: TGTGCCAGCAGCTTGGAGGGGAGGACCGGGGAGCTGTTTTTT. Protein product: CASSLEGRTGELFF. This rearrangement joins TRBV5-8 to TRBJ2-2; tentative D call: TRBD2 (6 bases). Germline assignment: CDR1 SGHTS and CDR2 YDEGEE. This CDR3 comprises 14 residues. V was trimmed by 0 bases and J by 5 bases, leaving 8 bases between them.

This clonotype has at least ten counts. The V gene is TRBV7-8, the J gene TRBJ2-7; D gene ambiguous. This CDR3 spans 11 amino acids. The germline V gene has CDR1 SGHVS and CDR2 FQNEAQ. Trimming took 4 bases from V and 2 from J, leaving 3 bases between them. The CDR3 DNA sequence: TGTGCCAGCAGCTCAGCCTACGAGCAGTACTTC. Translating gives CASSSAYEQYF.

The chain employs TRBV5-6 and TRBJ1-1; TRBD1 might be the D (5 bases). From germline, CDR1 is SGHDT and CDR2 YYEEEE. CDR3 size: 11 residues. V gave up 6 bases and J gave up 11 bases, with 14 bases separating them. The DNA for the CDR3 is TGTGCCAGCACCCGACAAGGGACGGCTTTCTTT. Its translation is CASTRQGTAFF.

This clonotype was counted ten times or more. The V and J genes are TRBV7-9 and TRBJ2-2; D might be TRBD1 (6 bases). The germline gives CDR1 SEHNR, CDR2 FQNEAQ (reference sequence). V lost 5 bases and J lost 1, with 14 bases in between. CDR3 length equals 16 residues. The CDR3 bases are TGTGCCAGCAGCCCCAGAGAGGGGGAGAACACCGGGGAGCTGTTTTTT. This encodes CASSPREGENTGELFF.

This clonotype was picked up many times. The chain carries TRBV7-8 and TRBJ1-3, with D possibly TRBD1 on 5 matching bases. The germline gives CDR1 SGHVS, CDR2 FQNEAQ. The CDR3 is made up of 17 amino acids. Trimming took 2 bases from V and 1 from J, leaving 15 bases between them. The CDR3 DNA sequence: TGTGCCAGCAGCTTACAAGGAGGGGTAGGGTCTGGAAACACCATATATTTT. This gives the protein CASSLQGGVGSGNTIYF.

This clonotype was observed a handful of times. The J gene is TRBJ2-7, the V gene TRBV18; 8 nucleotides match TRBD2. The CDR3 runs 14 residues. After removal of 5 bases from V and 3 bases from J, the junction contained 6 bases not matched to a gene. Germline V gives CDR1 KGHSH, CDR2 LQKENI. The CDR3 spells CASSSRGADYEQYF. The CDR3 DNA is TGTGCCAGCTCATCGCGGGGGGCCGACTACGAGCAGTACTTC.

This chain connects TRBV20-1 to TRBJ1-6; D may be TRBD1 (5 bases). This CDR3 region has 17 residues. Trimming removed 0 bases from V and 1 base from J, with 13 bases in between. CDR1 and CDR2 (germline): DFQATT, SNEGSKA (reference sequence). CDR3 nucleotides: TGCAGTGCTAGAGATCGGGGGAGCGCGTCCTATAATTCACCCCTCCACTTT. Translated, it gives CSARDRGSASYNSPLHF.

This clonotype has ten or more counts. The rearrangement links TRBV20-1 to TRBJ1-3, with D tentatively TRBD1 (5 bases). CDR1 and CDR2 from the germline V gene are DFQATT and SNEGSKA (reference sequence). The CDR3 sequence is 16 residues long. V lost 5 bases, J lost 0 bases, and 17 bases lay in between. Here the CDR3 reads CSARRGDSHSGNTIYF. For the CDR3, the DNA is TGCAGTGCTCGCCGGGGGGACTCTCACTCTGGAAACACCATATATTTT.

Ten or more counts support this clonotype. The chain's CDR3 is CASSEGGGSNEQFF. The CDR3 DNA reads as TGTGCCAGCAGTGAAGGAGGGGGGTCAAATGAGCAGTTCTTC. V usage is TRBV6-1 and J usage is TRBJ2-1; perhaps D is TRBD1 or TRBD2 (6 bases each). CDR1 MNHNS and CDR2 SASEGT come from the germline V gene. Trimming cost V 1 base and J 7 bases, with 11 bases left between them. The CDR3 runs 14 residues.

There are many counts of this clonotype. The chain combines TRBV11-2 with TRBJ2-1, with a possible D match to TRBD2 (5 bases). This CDR3 has 15 residues. The V gene lost 2 bases and the J gene lost 5 bases, with 13 bases spanning the gap. Per germline, CDR1 SGHAT and CDR2 FQNNGV. CDR3 region: CASSLRRSRDNEQFF. The CDR3 region has the DNA TGTGCCAGCAGCTTAAGAAGGTCGCGGGACAATGAGCAGTTCTTC.

This clonotype was recorded many times. The J gene is TRBJ2-1, the V gene TRBV7-2; tentative D call: TRBD1 (6 bases). The V end was cut by 6 bases, the J end by 4 bases, with 10 bases between. Looked up from germline, CDR1 is SGHTA and CDR2 is FQGNSA. The CDR3 spans 13 residues. CDR3 coding DNA: TGTGCCAGCAGACCCACAGGGTACAATGAGCAGTTCTTC. This gives the protein CASRPTGYNEQFF.

This clonotype was counted many times. The rearrangement joins TRBV4-2 to TRBJ2-5; 8 positions agree with TRBD1. Germline loops: CDR1 LGHNA, CDR2 YNFKEQ. This CDR3 comprises 17 residues. Trimming cost V 1 base and J 2 bases; bases outside gene matches: 9. The DNA of the CDR3 is TGTGCCAGCAGCCAAGCAGCCGGGACAGGAGGTCAAGAGACCCAGTACTTC. Translated: CASSQAAGTGGQETQYF.

This clonotype was found many times. The chain recombines TRBV7-3 with TRBJ2-2, with D possibly being TRBD1 (6 bases). Germline assignment: CDR1 SGHTA and CDR2 FQGTGA. The CDR3 has 14 amino acids. V shed 2 bases and J shed 3 bases, with 7 bases lying between them. The CDR3: CASSLGQHTGELFF. The CDR3 nucleotides read TGTGCCAGCAGCTTAGGACAGCACACCGGGGAGCTGTTTTTT. Based on the CDR3 plus reference TRBV7-3 and TRBJ2-2, the full variable domain is GAGVSQTPSNKVTEKGKYVELRCDPISGHTALYWYRQSLGQGPEFLIYFQGTGAADDSGLPNDRFFAVRPEGSVSTLKIQRTERGDSAVYLCASSLGQHTGELFFGEGSRLTVL.

This clonotype was found many times. The chain joins TRBV2 to TRBJ2-3; D remains unclear. Germline lookup yields CDR1 SNHLY and CDR2 FYNNEI. This CDR3 region has 14 residues. Trimming took 1 base from V and 3 from J, leaving 8 bases between them. CDR3 sequence (DNA): TGTGCCAGCAGTGAAGGGTATGGTACAGATACGCAGTATTTT. Translating gives CASSEGYGTDTQYF.

The table lists this clonotype with a few counts. The chain has TRBV20-1 and TRBJ1-6; D not certain. Germline values: CDR1 DFQATT, CDR2 SNEGSKA (reference sequence). The ends were cut back, 8 bases at V and 7 bases at J, with 21 bases in the middle. The CDR3 sequence is 15 residues long. Written as DNA, the CDR3 is TGCAGTTCCCGAGAAGCGACACAAGGCAATTCACCCCTCCACTTT. Amino acids: CSSREATQGNSPLHF.

This clonotype occurred a few times. The gene calls are TRBV5-1 and TRBJ2-3; D gene ambiguous. The CDR3 consists of 16 residues. Germline CDR1 SGHRS, CDR2 YFSETQ. V was trimmed by 0 bases and J by 2 bases, leaving 13 bases between them. The CDR3 sequence: CASSLDSSSPTDTQYF. In DNA, the CDR3 is TGCGCCAGCAGCTTGGACTCCTCGTCCCCCACAGATACGCAGTATTTT.

This clonotype was found many times. The chain links TRBV20-1 to TRBJ2-4; maybe TRBD1 (5 bases). There are 14 residues in the CDR3. Trimming removed 0 bases at V and 8 bases at J, with 14 bases between. In germline, CDR1 is DFQATT, CDR2 SNEGSKA (reference sequence). In DNA, the CDR3 is TGCAGTGCTAGAGATAGGTCGATAGGGGACATTCAGTACTTC. Translated, it gives CSARDRSIGDIQYF.